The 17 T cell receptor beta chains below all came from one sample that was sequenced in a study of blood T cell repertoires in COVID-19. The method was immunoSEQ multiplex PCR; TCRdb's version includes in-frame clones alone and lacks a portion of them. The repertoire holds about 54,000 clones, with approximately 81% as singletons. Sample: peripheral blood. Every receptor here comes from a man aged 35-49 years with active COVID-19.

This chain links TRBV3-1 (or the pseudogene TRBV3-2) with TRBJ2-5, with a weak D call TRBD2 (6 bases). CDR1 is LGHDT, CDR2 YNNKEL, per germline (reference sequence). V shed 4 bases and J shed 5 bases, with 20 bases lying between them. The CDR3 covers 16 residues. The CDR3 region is CASSLSALTRDETQYF. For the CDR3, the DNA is TGTGCCAGCAGCCTCTCGGCCTTGACTAGAGACGAGACCCAGTACTTC.

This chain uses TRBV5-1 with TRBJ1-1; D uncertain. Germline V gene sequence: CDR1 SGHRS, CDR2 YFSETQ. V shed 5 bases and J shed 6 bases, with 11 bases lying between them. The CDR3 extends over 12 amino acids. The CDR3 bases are TGCGCCAGCAGTCTCCGCGGGGCTGAAGCTTTCTTT. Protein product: CASSLRGAEAFF. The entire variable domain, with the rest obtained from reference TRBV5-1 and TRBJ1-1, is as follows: KAGVTQTPRYLIKTRGQQVTLSCSPISGHRSVSWYQQTPGQGLQFLFEYFSETQRNKGNFPGRFSGRQFSNSRSEMNVSTLELGDSALYLCASSLRGAEAFFGQGTRLTVV.

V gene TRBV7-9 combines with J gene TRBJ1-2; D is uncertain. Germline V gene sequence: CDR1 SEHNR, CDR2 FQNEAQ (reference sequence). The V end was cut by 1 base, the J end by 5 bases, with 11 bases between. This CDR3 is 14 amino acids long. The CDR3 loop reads CASSLGEGEYGYTF. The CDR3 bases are TGTGCCAGCAGCTTAGGGGAGGGAGAGTATGGCTACACCTTC.

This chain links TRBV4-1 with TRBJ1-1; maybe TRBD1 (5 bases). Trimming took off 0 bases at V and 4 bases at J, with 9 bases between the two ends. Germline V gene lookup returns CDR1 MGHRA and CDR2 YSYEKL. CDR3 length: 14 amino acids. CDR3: CASSQEGRGTEAFF. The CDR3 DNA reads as TGCGCCAGCAGCCAAGAGGGAAGGGGCACTGAAGCTTTCTTT.

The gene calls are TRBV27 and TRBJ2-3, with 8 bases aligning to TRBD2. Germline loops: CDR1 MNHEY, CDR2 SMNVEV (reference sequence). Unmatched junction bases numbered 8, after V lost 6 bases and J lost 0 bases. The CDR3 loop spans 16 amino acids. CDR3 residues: CASRIAGLTSTDTQYF. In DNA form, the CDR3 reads TGTGCCAGCAGAATAGCGGGACTAACTAGCACAGATACGCAGTATTTT.

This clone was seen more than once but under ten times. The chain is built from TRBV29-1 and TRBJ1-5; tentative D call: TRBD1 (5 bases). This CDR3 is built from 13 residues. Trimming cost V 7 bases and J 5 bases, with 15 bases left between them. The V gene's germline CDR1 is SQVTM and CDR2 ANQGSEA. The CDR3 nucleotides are TGCAGCGCCCGGGGGGGAGGGGATCAGCCCCAGCATTTT. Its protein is CSARGGGDQPQHF.

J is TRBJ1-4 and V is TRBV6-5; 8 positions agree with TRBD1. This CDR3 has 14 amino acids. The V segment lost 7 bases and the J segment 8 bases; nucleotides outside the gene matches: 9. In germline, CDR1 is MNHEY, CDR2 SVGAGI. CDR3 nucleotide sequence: TGTGCCAGCAAAGGGGGGACAGGTGGCGAAAAACTGTTTTTT. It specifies CASKGGTGGEKLFF.

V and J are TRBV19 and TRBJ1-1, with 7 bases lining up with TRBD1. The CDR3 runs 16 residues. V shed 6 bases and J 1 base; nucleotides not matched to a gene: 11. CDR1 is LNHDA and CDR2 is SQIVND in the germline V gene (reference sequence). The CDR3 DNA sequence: TGTGCCAGTAGGCCTAGGACAGGCCTACAGAACACTGAAGCTTTCTTT. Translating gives CASRPRTGLQNTEAFF.

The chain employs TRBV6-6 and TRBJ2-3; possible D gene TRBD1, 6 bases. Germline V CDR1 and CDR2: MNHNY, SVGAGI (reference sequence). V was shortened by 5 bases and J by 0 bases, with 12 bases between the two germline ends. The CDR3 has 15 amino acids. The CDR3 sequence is CASSRRTASTDTQYF. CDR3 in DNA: TGTGCCAGCAGTCGCCGGACAGCTAGCACAGATACGCAGTATTTT.

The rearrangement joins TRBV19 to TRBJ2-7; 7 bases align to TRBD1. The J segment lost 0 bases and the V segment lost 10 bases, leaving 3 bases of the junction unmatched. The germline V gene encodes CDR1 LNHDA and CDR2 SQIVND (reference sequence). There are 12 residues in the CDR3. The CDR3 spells CATGTDSYEQYF. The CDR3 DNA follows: TGTGCCACCGGGACAGACTCCTACGAGCAGTACTTC.

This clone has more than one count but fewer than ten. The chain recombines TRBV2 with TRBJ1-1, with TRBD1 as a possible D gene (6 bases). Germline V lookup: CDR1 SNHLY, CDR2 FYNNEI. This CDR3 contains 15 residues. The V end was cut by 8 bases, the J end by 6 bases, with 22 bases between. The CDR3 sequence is CASLGSSNRDSEAFF. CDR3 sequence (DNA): TGTGCCAGCCTGGGGAGCTCAAACAGGGATTCTGAAGCTTTCTTT.

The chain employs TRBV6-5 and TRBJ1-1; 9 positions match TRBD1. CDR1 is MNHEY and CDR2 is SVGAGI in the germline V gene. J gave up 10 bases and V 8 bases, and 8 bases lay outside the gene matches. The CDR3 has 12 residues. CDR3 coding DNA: TGTGCCAGCGGCCCGGGACAGGGCTCAGCTTTCTTT. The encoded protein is CASGPGQGSAFF.

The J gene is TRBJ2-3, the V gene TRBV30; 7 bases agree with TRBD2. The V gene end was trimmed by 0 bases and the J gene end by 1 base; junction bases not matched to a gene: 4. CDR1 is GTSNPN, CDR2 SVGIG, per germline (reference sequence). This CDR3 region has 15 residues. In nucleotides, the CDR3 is TGTGCCTGGAGTGTACTTGCGGGAGGCACAGATACGCAGTATTTT. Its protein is CAWSVLAGGTDTQYF.

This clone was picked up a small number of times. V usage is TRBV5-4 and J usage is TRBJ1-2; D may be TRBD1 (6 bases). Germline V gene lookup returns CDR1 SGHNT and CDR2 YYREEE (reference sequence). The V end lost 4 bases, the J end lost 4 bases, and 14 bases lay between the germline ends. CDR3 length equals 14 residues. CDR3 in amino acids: CASSQPGGAYGYTF. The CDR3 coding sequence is TGTGCCAGCAGCCAACCCGGGGGGGCCTATGGCTACACCTTC.

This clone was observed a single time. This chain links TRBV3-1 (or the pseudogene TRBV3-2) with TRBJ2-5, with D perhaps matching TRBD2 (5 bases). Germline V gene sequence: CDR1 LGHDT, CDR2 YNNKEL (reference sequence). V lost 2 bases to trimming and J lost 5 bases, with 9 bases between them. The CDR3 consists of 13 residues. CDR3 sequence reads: CASSQQRRETQYF. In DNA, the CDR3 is TGTGCCAGCAGCCAACAGAGGAGGGAGACCCAGTACTTC.

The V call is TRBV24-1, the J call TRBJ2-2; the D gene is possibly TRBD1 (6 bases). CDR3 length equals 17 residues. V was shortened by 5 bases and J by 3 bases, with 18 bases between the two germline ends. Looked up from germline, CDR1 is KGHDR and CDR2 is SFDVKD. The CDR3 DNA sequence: TGTGCCACCAGTGTTTCGTCTGGGGGCGGGTACACCGGGGAGCTGTTTTTT. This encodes CATSVSSGGGYTGELFF.

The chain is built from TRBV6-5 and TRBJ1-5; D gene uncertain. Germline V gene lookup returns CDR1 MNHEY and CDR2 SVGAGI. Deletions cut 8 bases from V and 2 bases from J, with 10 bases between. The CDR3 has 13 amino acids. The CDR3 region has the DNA TGTGCCAGCGGTTTATATGGCAATCAGCCCCAGCATTTT. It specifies CASGLYGNQPQHF.